What follows describes a single T cell receptor beta chain. The protocol was immunoSEQ multiplex PCR, while the TCRdb copy is restricted to in-frame clones and leaves out a portion. Altogether 140,000 to 150,000 clones are present, roughly 86% being singletons, with the ten largest covering roughly 4.8%. This sample was included in a study of cytomegalovirus exposure and HLA in healthy donors. The CDR3 spans 14 residues. V gave up 5 bases and J gave up 7 bases; unmatched junction bases: 5. Germline values: CDR1 SGHRS, CDR2 YFSETQ. Sequencing input: PBMCs. The V call is TRBV5-1, the J call TRBJ2-2; the match to TRBD1 covers 10 bases. The receptor comes from a man aged 18 to 30 in good health and CMV-seropositive. The CDR3 region has the DNA TGCGCCAGCAGGACAGGGGGCGCGGACGGGGAGCTGTTTTTT. It translates to CASRTGGADGELFF. Variable domain in full (rest from reference TRBV5-1 and TRBJ2-2): KAGVTQTPRYLIKTRGQQVTLSCSPISGHRSVSWYQQTPGQGLQFLFEYFSETQRNKGNFPGRFSGRQFSNSRSEMNVSTLELGDSALYLCASRTGGADGELFFGEGSRLTVL.